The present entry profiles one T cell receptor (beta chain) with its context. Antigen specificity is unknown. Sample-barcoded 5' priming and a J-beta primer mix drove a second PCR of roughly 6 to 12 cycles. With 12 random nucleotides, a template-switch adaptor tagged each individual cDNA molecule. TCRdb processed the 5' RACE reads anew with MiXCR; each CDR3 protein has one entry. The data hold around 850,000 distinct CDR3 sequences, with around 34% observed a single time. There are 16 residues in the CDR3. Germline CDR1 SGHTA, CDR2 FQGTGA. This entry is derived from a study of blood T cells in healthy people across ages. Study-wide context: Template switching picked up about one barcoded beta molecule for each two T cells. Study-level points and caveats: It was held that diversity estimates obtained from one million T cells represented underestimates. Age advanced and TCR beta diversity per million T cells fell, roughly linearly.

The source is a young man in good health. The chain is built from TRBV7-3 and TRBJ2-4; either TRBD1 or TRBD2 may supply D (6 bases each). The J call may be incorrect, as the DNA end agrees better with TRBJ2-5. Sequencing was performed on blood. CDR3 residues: CASSFSGANTKETQYF. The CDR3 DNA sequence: TGTGCCAGCAGCTTTTCGGGGGCAAATACCAAGGAGACCCAGTACTTC.